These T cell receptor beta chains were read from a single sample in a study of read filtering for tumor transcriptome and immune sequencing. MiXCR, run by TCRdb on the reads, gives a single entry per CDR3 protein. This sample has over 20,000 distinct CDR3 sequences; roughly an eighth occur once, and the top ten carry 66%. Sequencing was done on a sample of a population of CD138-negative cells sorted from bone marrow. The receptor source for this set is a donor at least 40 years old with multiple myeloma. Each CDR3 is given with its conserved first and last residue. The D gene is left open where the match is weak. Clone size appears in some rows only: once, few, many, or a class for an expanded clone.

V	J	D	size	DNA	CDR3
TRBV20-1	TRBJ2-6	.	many	TGCAGTGCTAGAACTGTTAGGGGGGCCAACGTCCTGACTTTC	CSARTVRGANVLTF
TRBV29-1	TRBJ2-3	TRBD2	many	TGCAGCCTAAGGGGAGGGGACAGCACAGATACGCAGTATTTT	CSLRGGDSTDTQYF
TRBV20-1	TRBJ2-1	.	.	TGCAGTGCTAGATCCCGGGACGGGGGGCTGGGTGAGCAGCTCTTC	CSARSRDGGLGEQLF
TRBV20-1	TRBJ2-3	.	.	TGCAGTGCTAGAGATAGGGGGTGGGCCGCGAGGAATACGCAGTATTTT	CSARDRGWAARNTQYF
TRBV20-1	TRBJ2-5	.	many	TGCAGTGCCCCTACCGACAGGTTAGAGACCCAGTACTTC	CSAPTDRLETQYF
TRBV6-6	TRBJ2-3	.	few	TGTGCCAGCAGTCCGGCAGGGGCCGGCGATACGCGGTATTTT	CASSPAGAGDTRYF
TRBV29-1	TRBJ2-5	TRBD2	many	TGCAGCGTTGAGGGGACTACATATGGACACACTTACCTGTACCAAGAGACCCAGTACTTC	CSVEGTTYGHTYLYQETQYF
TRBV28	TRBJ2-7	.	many	TGTGCCAGCAGCTTACCCGGGGCCTCCCTCTACGAGCAGTACTTC	CASSLPGASLYEQYF
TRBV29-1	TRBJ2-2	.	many	TGCAGCGCCGGGGGTAGGACCGGGGAGCTGTTTTTT	CSAGGRTGELFF
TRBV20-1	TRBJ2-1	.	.	TGCAGTGCTAGAGTTATAGCGGTGGCCTACAATGAGCAGTTCTTC	CSARVIAVAYNEQFF
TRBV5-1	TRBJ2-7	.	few	TGCGCCAGCAGACGTGATAGGGTGTTCTCCTACGAGCAGTACTTC	CASRRDRVFSYEQYF
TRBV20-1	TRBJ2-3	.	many	TGCAGTGCTAGCAGGGGGGCCCACACAGATACGCAGTATTTT	CSASRGAHTDTQYF
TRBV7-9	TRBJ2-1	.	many	TGTGCCAGCAGCTTAGCGGGGGGTTTAAGCAATGAGCAGTTCTTC	CASSLAGGLSNEQFF
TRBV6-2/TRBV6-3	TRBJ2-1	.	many	TGTGCCAGCAGTTACTCGATAGGGACATCTTCCTACAATGAGCAGTTCTTC	CASSYSIGTSSYNEQFF
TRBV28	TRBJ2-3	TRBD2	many	TGTGCCGCCAGCAGCCCGGGAGGGAGGGCAGATACGCAGTATTTT	CAASSPGGRADTQYF
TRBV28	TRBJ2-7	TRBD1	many	TGTGCCAGCAGTCCCGGACAACAGGGGTGGTACGAGCAGTACTTC	CASSPGQQGWYEQYF
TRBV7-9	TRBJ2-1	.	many	TGTGCCAGCAGCTCGACTGACGAGCAGTTCTTC	CASSSTDEQFF
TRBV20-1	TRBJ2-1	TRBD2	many	TGCAGTGCTAGGTTCCCAGCGGGAGGGAGTCATGAGCAGTTCTTC	CSARFPAGGSHEQFF
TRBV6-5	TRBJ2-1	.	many	TGTGCCAGCAGTTATTCGGTAGCGGATCAGGGTGAGCAGTTCTTC	CASSYSVADQGEQFF
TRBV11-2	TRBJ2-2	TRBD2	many	TGTGCCAGCAGCTTAAGAAGCCCTAGCGGGGGAAACACCGGGGAGCTGTTTTTT	CASSLRSPSGGNTGELFF
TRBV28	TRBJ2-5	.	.	TGCGCCAGCGGTGGGCTAGCGAGAGAGACCCAGTACTTC	CASGGLARETQYF
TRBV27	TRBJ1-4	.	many	TGTGCCAGCAGTTTATTAGGGTCTCCAGGCTGGCTGTTTTTT	CASSLLGSPGWLFF
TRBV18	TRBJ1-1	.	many	TGTGCCAGCTCAGCCGACAAGGAAGCTTTCTTT	CASSADKEAFF
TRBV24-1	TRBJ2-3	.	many	TGTGCCACCAGTGATTACCGGGCCTCCACAGATACGCAGTATTTT	CATSDYRASTDTQYF
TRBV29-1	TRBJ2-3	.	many	TGCAGCGTTTTCGTATACACAGATACGCAGTATTTT	CSVFVYTDTQYF
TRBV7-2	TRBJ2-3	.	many	TGTGCCAGCAGCTTAGGGCTAGCGCGCACAGATACGCAGTATTTT	CASSLGLARTDTQYF
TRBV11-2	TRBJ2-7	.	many	TGTGCCAGCAGCCCCTCGGACTTAGGGGTATCCTACGAGCAGTACTTC	CASSPSDLGVSYEQYF
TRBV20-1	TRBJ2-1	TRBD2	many	TGCAGTGCTACACCATTGACTAGCGGGAGGGACTACAATGAGCAGTTCTTC	CSATPLTSGRDYNEQFF
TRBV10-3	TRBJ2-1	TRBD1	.	TGTGCCATCAGTGATGGACAGGCCGGAGGTGAGCAGTTCTTC	CAISDGQAGGEQFF
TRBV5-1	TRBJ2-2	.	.	TGCGCCAGCAGCGGGGGACCGAACACCGGGGAGCTGTTTTTT	CASSGGPNTGELFF
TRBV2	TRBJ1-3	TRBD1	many	TGTGCCAGCAGTCTAACGACAGGGCCACCTGGAAACACCATATATTTT	CASSLTTGPPGNTIYF
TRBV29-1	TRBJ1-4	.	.	TGCAGCGCCAGGGGTACTAATGAAAAACGGTTTTTT	CSARGTNEKRFF
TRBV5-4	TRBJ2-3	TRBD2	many	TGTGCCAGCAGCTTGGACCCAACTAGCGGGAGTGTAGATACGCAGTATTTT	CASSLDPTSGSVDTQYF
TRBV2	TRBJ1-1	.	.	TGTGCCAGCAGTGGACAGGAGATGAACACTGAAGCTTTCTTT	CASSGQEMNTEAFF
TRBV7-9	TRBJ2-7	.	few	TGTGCCAGCAGCCCGGACCGGGTGGAGCAGTACTTC	CASSPDRVEQYF
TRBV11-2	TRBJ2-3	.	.	TGTGCCAGCAGCCCCCCCGGGAAGCGGAGCACAGATACGCAGTATTTT	CASSPPGKRSTDTQYF
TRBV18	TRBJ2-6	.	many	TGTGCCAGCTCCCTCCGCTTCTCTGGGGCCAACGTCCTGACTTTC	CASSLRFSGANVLTF
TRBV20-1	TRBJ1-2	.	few	TGCAGTGCTAGGGGATCAAACTATGGCTACACCTTC	CSARGSNYGYTF
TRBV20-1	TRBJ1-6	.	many	TGCAGTGCTAGGCGGGAGTCTTCACCCCTCCACTTT	CSARRESSPLHF